The next 26 T cell receptor beta chains were all read from a single sample in a study of blood T cell repertoires in COVID-19. Libraries were prepared by immunoSEQ multiplex PCR; TCRdb keeps only in-frame clonotypes and omits some of them. The sample shows some 71,000 clones, 90% of them seen only once. Material: peripheral blood. These receptors originate from a man in his fifties or sixties with acute or convalescent COVID-19.

The chain combines TRBV18 with TRBJ1-6, with 7 bases matching TRBD1. CDR1 is KGHSH, CDR2 LQKENI, per germline. J was trimmed by 7 bases and V by 6 bases; bases with no gene match: 9. The CDR3 length is 15 residues. CDR3 coding DNA: TGTGCCAGCTCGCCTATGACAGGGCAAAATTCACCCCTCCACTTT. Translation gives CASSPMTGQNSPLHF.

V and J are TRBV6-5 and TRBJ2-4; 8 nucleotides line up with TRBD1. CDR1 is MNHEY and CDR2 is SVGAGI in the germline V gene. The CDR3 is made up of 11 amino acids. The V segment lost 2 bases and the J segment 14 bases; nucleotides outside the gene matches: 2. The CDR3 sequence is CASSYGDRKYF. The CDR3 nucleotides are TGTGCCAGCAGTTACGGGGACAGGAAGTACTTC.

The rearrangement uses TRBV19 and TRBJ2-4, with a possible D match to TRBD1 (5 bases). Germline assignment: CDR1 LNHDA and CDR2 SQIVND (reference sequence). Trimming took 6 bases from V and 0 from J, leaving 18 bases between them. The CDR3 length is 17 residues. In nucleotides, the CDR3 is TGTGCCAGTAGCGCCCCTCCAGGGTCGTTAGCCAAAAACATTCAGTACTTC. Translation: CASSAPPGSLAKNIQYF.

The V gene is TRBV5-4, the J gene TRBJ1-5; no definite D call. This CDR3 has 15 residues. Trimming took 3 bases from V and 6 from J, leaving 16 bases between them. The germline CDR1 and CDR2 sequences are SGHNT and YYREEE (reference sequence). This CDR3 is CASSSGPGLGQPQHF. The CDR3 DNA reads as TGTGCCAGCAGCTCCGGCCCGGGATTAGGTCAGCCCCAGCATTTT.

The chain carries TRBV30 and TRBJ2-7, with TRBD1 identical over 7 bases. The CDR3 sequence is 12 residues long. After removal of 1 base from V and 6 bases from J, the junction contained 3 bases not matched to a gene. The V gene's germline CDR1 is GTSNPN and CDR2 SVGIG (reference sequence). For the CDR3, the DNA is TGTGCCTGGAGTGACAGGGGACGCGAGCAGTACTTC. It codes for CAWSDRGREQYF.

CDR3 coding DNA: TGTGCCAGCAGCTTAGGCGCAGGATTCCAAGAGACCCAGTACTTC. This sequence encodes CASSLGAGFQETQYF. J is TRBJ2-5 and V is TRBV11-2; no clear D. V was pared by 1 base and J by 1 base, with 10 bases between. The CDR3 has 15 amino acids. Germline V gene data show CDR1 as SGHAT and CDR2 as FQNNGV.

This sequence joins TRBV28 and TRBJ2-1, with 8 bases lining up with TRBD1. V lost 1 base, J lost 15 bases, and 5 bases stayed unmatched. CDR1 and CDR2 from the germline V gene are MDHEN and SYDVKM. CDR3 size: 12 residues. The CDR3 here is CASSLYGQGMFF. DNA of the CDR3: TGTGCCAGCAGTTTATATGGACAGGGTATGTTCTTC. The whole variable domain, filled in from reference TRBV28 and TRBJ2-1, reads DVKVTQSSRYLVKRTGEKVFLECVQDMDHENMFWYRQDPGLGLRLIYFSYDVKMKEKGDIPEGYSVSREKKERFSLILESASTNQTSMYLCASSLYGQGMFFGPGTRLTVL.

This chain uses TRBV5-1 with TRBJ2-2; 7 bases map to TRBD2. Germline CDR1 SGHRS, CDR2 YFSETQ. The junction had 13 bases not matched to a gene; V was cut back by 7 bases and J by 7 bases. The CDR3 has 15 amino acids. CDR3 in amino acids: CASCRAAGDVGELFF. The CDR3 DNA follows: TGCGCCAGCTGTCGGGCCGCGGGAGATGTCGGGGAGCTGTTTTTT.

The CDR3 loop is CASSSPGLARSEQYF. The CDR3 DNA reads TGTGCCAGCAGTTCACCGGGACTAGCTCGGTCCGAGCAGTACTTC. V and J are TRBV27 and TRBJ2-7; 9 positions match TRBD2. The germline gives CDR1 MNHEY, CDR2 SMNVEV (reference sequence). Trimming cost V 4 bases and J 6 bases; bases outside gene matches: 10. The CDR3 covers 15 residues.

This chain links TRBV11-2 with TRBJ2-1; the D gene is possibly TRBD2 (6 bases). V lost 2 bases and J 9 bases, leaving 8 bases between the germline ends. There are 12 residues in the CDR3. The germline V gene encodes CDR1 SGHAT and CDR2 FQNNGV. CDR3 amino acids: CASSLLGSEQFF. As DNA, the CDR3 is TGTGCCAGCAGCTTACTCGGGAGTGAGCAGTTCTTC.

This chain joins TRBV6-5 and TRBJ2-1, with a possible D match to TRBD1 (6 bases). Germline assignment: CDR1 MNHEY and CDR2 SVGAGI. The CDR3 has 14 residues. V lost 10 bases to trimming and J lost 4 bases, with 17 bases between them. CDR3 residues: CATLRKTGYNEQFF. CDR3 nucleotides: TGTGCCACCCTGCGGAAGACAGGTTACAATGAGCAGTTCTTC.

The J gene is TRBJ1-2, the V gene TRBV19, with 7 positions matching TRBD1. Germline V gene lookup returns CDR1 LNHDA and CDR2 SQIVND (reference sequence). V lost 3 bases, J lost 4 bases, and 11 bases stayed unmatched. This CDR3 is 16 amino acids long. Written as DNA, the CDR3 is TGTGCCAGTAGTATGGAAACAGGGGTGTATACCTATGGCTACACCTTC. This encodes CASSMETGVYTYGYTF.

The chain combines TRBV3-1 (or the pseudogene TRBV3-2) with TRBJ2-3, with D maybe TRBD2 (6 bases). The V end lost 1 base, the J end lost 6 bases, and 14 bases lay between the germline ends. CDR1 and CDR2 from the germline V gene are LGHDT and YNNKEL (reference sequence). The CDR3 runs to 15 residues. As DNA, the CDR3 is TGTGCCAGCAGCCAAGCCCGGGGGAGTACTGATACGCAGTATTTT. Translating it yields CASSQARGSTDTQYF.

The chain links TRBV6-5 to TRBJ1-6; no firm D call. Germline CDR1 reads MNHEY; CDR2 reads SVGAGI. The V and J ends lost 8 bases and 5 bases respectively, with 16 bases between them. This CDR3 is 15 amino acids long. The CDR3 nucleotides are TGTGCCAGCTCCCTCGGCAACCTAGATAATTCACCCCTCCACTTT. This translates into CASSLGNLDNSPLHF.

The rearrangement uses TRBV30 and TRBJ2-3, with D hard to call. CDR3 length: 12 amino acids. The ends were cut back, 0 bases at V and 6 bases at J, with 7 bases in the middle. Germline CDR1 reads GTSNPN; CDR2 reads SVGIG (reference sequence). Written as DNA, the CDR3 is TGTGCCTGGAGTGTTTCTCCGGATACGCAGTATTTT. Protein sequence: CAWSVSPDTQYF.

This chain joins TRBV4-1 and TRBJ2-5; 9 nucleotides match TRBD1. This CDR3 comprises 16 residues. Germline V gene data show CDR1 as MGHRA and CDR2 as YSYEKL. Germline trimming cut 3 bases from V and 4 bases from J; bases unmatched to any gene: 9. CDR3: CASSHSDRGLSETQYF. The CDR3 nucleotides read TGCGCCAGCAGCCACTCGGACAGGGGCCTATCAGAGACCCAGTACTTC.

V and J are TRBV6-2 or TRBV6-3 and TRBJ2-7; 11 positions agree with TRBD2. The junction had 2 bases not matched to a gene; V was cut back by 4 bases and J by 0 bases. Germline CDR1 reads MNHEY; CDR2 reads SVGEGT. CDR3 length: 15 residues. The CDR3 sequence: CASSSGTSGSYEQYF. As DNA, the CDR3 is TGTGCCAGCAGTTCCGGGACTAGCGGCTCCTACGAGCAGTACTTC.

V usage is TRBV29-1 and J usage is TRBJ2-7, with 9 positions matching TRBD1. The V segment lost 7 bases and the J segment 4 bases; nucleotides outside the gene matches: 17. This CDR3 comprises 16 residues. Germline assignment: CDR1 SQVTM and CDR2 ANQGSEA. The CDR3 spells CSAGEQGAFLAYEQYF. Written as DNA, the CDR3 is TGCAGCGCTGGGGAACAGGGGGCCTTTCTTGCTTACGAGCAGTACTTC.

The gene calls are TRBV14 and TRBJ2-7, with a weak D call TRBD2 (5 bases). Trimming stripped 4 bases from V and 2 bases from J, with 12 bases between. Germline loops: CDR1 SGHDN, CDR2 FVKESK. The CDR3 runs to 14 residues. The CDR3 DNA reads as TGTGCCAGCAGCCCCCTCGGGGAGACCTACGAGCAGTACTTC. Amino acids: CASSPLGETYEQYF. Looking up the rest from reference TRBV14 and TRBJ2-7 gives the full variable domain: EAGVTQFPSHSVIEKGQTVTLRCDPISGHDNLYWYRRVMGKEIKFLLHFVKESKQDESGMPNNRFLAERTGGTYSTLKVQPAELEDSGVYFCASSPLGETYEQYFGPGTRLTVT.

The chain is built from TRBV5-1 and TRBJ2-1; D may be TRBD1 (6 bases). The CDR3 sequence is 16 residues long. Germline V gives CDR1 SGHRS, CDR2 YFSETQ. V gave up 1 base and J gave up 0 bases, with 11 bases separating them. The CDR3 coding sequence is TGCGCCAGCAGCTTGAGACAGGCATACTCCTACAATGAGCAGTTCTTC. This sequence encodes CASSLRQAYSYNEQFF. The full variable domain, rest sourced from reference TRBV5-1 and TRBJ2-1, is KAGVTQTPRYLIKTRGQQVTLSCSPISGHRSVSWYQQTPGQGLQFLFEYFSETQRNKGNFPGRFSGRQFSNSRSEMNVSTLELGDSALYLCASSLRQAYSYNEQFFGPGTRLTVL.

The gene calls are TRBV7-2 and TRBJ2-7; the D gene is possibly TRBD2 (6 bases). CDR1 and CDR2 (germline): SGHTA, FQGNSA. This CDR3 has 14 amino acids. The germline V and J ends were trimmed by 5 bases and 0 bases, with 11 bases remaining between them. CDR3 loop: CASSRGGRSYEQYF. The CDR3 nucleotides read TGTGCCAGCAGCCGGGGAGGTCGCTCCTACGAGCAGTACTTC.

The chain uses TRBV10-3 and TRBJ2-1; 11 bases are a match to TRBD2. This CDR3 has 14 residues. Germline V gives CDR1 ENHRY, CDR2 SYGVKD. Trimming removed 6 bases from V and 5 bases from J; junction bases left unmatched: 3. The CDR3 sequence: CAIRPGLADNEQFF. In DNA, the CDR3 is TGTGCCATCAGGCCGGGACTAGCGGACAATGAGCAGTTCTTC.

This chain uses TRBV5-1 with TRBJ1-2, with 10 bases fitting TRBD1. The germline V gene has CDR1 SGHRS and CDR2 YFSETQ. With 4 bases clipped from V and 6 bases from J, the junction kept 6 bases outside the gene matches. The CDR3 loop spans 14 amino acids. The CDR3 region has the DNA TGCGCCAGCAGCCTGTCCGGACAGGGGGATGGCTACACCTTC. Amino acids: CASSLSGQGDGYTF.

The gene calls are TRBV3-1 (or the pseudogene TRBV3-2) and TRBJ1-5; D may be TRBD1 (5 bases). This CDR3 has 14 amino acids. Germline V gives CDR1 LGHDT, CDR2 YNNKEL (reference sequence). With 4 bases removed from V and 2 bases from J, the gap between germline ends came to 9 bases. CDR3 residues: CASSLRGGNQPQHF. CDR3 in DNA: TGTGCCAGCAGCCTACGGGGGGGCAATCAGCCCCAGCATTTT.

This CDR3 reads CASSLGPESTDTQYF. In DNA, the CDR3 is TGTGCCAGCAGCTTAGGCCCTGAGTCCACAGATACGCAGTATTTT. V is TRBV7-6 and J is TRBJ2-3; D gene unclear. Trimming cost V 1 base and J 2 bases, with 10 bases left between them. The CDR3 runs to 15 residues. CDR1 SGHVS and CDR2 FNYEAQ come from the germline V gene.

DNA for the CDR3: TGTGCCAGCAGGAGCCTTGACAGGGCTGAAGCTTTCTTT. This gives the protein CASRSLDRAEAFF. The V call is TRBV27, the J call TRBJ1-1, with TRBD1 matching over 7 bases. The germline V gene has CDR1 MNHEY and CDR2 SMNVEV (reference sequence). The CDR3 consists of 13 residues. J gave up 6 bases and V 6 bases, and 7 bases lay outside the gene matches.